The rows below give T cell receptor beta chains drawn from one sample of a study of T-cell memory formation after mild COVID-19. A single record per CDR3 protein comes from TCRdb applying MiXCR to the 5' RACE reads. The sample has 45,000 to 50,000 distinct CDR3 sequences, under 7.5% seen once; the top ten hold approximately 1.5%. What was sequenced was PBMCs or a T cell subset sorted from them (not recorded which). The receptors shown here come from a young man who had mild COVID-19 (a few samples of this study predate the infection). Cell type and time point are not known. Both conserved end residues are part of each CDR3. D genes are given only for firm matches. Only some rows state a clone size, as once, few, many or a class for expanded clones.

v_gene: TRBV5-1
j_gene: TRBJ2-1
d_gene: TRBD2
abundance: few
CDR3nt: TGCGCCAGCAGAGTTACTAGCGGCTCCTACAATGAGCAGTTCTTC
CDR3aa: CASRVTSGSYNEQFF

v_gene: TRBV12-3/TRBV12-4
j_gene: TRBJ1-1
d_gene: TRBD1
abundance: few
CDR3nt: TGTGCCAGCAGACTTGGGACAGGTGAAGCTTTCTTT
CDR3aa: CASRLGTGEAFF

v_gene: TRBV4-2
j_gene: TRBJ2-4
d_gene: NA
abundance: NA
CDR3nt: TGTGCCAGCAGCCAAGATCCAGGGAGTAGGATTAAAAACATTCAGTACTTC
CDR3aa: CASSQDPGSRIKNIQYF

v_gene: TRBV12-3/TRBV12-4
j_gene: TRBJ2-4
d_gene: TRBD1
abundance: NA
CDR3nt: TGTGCCAGCAGTAACAGGGGGCGCATGGACATTCAGTACTTC
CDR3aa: CASSNRGRMDIQYF

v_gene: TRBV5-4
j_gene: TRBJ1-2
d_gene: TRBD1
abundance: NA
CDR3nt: TGTGCCAGCAGGCGTTCCGGGACAGGGAACCGCTATGGCTACACCTTC
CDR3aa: CASRRSGTGNRYGYTF

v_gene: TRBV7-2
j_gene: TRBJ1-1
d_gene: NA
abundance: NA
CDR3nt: TGTGCCAGCAGCCAGTGGAACACTGAAGCTTTCTTT
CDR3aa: CASSQWNTEAFF

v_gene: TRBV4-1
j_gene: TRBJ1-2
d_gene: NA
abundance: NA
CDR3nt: TGCGCCAGCAGCCAAGGGCGGCAGGAAATCTATGGCTACACCTTC
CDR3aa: CASSQGRQEIYGYTF

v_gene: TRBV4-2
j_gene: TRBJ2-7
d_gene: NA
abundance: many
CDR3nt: TGTGCCAGCAGCCCCAGGGGGGTGGGCGACGAGCAGTACTTC
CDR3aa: CASSPRGVGDEQYF

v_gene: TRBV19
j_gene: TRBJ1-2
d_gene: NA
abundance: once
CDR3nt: TGTGCCAGTAGTCGGGGGTCTGGCTATGGCTACACCTTC
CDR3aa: CASSRGSGYGYTF

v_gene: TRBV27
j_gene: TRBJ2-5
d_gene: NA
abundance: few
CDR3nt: TGTGCCAGCAGTTTATCGCGGCAGTCCCAAGAGACCCAGTACTTC
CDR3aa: CASSLSRQSQETQYF

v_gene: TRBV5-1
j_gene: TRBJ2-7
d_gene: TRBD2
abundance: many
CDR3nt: TGCGCCAGCAGTGGCGGGAGTGGCGACGAGCAGTACTTC
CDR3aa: CASSGGSGDEQYF

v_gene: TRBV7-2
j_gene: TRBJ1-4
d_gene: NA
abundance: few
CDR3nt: TGTGCCAGCAGCCGACGGGGGCGGCGAGGGAGTGAAAAACTGTTTTTT
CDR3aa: CASSRRGRRGSEKLFF

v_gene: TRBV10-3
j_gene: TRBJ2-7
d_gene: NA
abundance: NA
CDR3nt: TGTGCCATCAGTGAGTCGGCAGGGATCTTATACGAGCAGTACTTC
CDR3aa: CAISESAGILYEQYF

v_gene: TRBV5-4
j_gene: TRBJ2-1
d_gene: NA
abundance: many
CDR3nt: TGTGCCAGCAGCTTGGTGGCGAATGAGCAGTTCTTC
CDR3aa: CASSLVANEQFF

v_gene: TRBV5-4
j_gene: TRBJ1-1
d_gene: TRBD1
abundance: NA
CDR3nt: TGTGCCAGCAGCTCGGGACAGCGTGAAGCTTTCTTT
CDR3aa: CASSSGQREAFF

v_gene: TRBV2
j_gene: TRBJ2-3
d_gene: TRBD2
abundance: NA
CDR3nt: TGTGCCAGCAGTGACGTGATGTTAGCGGGGGACCCAAGCACAGATACGCAGTATTTT
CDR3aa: CASSDVMLAGDPSTDTQYF

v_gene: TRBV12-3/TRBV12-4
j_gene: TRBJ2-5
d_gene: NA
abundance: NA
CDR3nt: TGTGCCAGCAGCCCCGCCGGGGGGACCCAGTACTTC
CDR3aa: CASSPAGGTQYF

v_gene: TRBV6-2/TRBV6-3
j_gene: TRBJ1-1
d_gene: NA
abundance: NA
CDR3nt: TGTGCCAGCAGTGTGAGGGGAGGGATGAACACTGAAGCTTTCTTT
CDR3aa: CASSVRGGMNTEAFF

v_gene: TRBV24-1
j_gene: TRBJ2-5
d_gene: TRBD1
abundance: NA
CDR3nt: TGTGCCACCAGTGAGACCGGGACAGGGAACCAAGAGACCCAGTACTTC
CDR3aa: CATSETGTGNQETQYF

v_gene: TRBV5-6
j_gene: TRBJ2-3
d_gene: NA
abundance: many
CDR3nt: TGTGCCAGCAGCTTCGGTGTTACGACAGATACGCAGTATTTT
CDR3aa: CASSFGVTTDTQYF

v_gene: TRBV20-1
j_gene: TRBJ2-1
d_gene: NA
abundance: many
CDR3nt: TGCAGTGCTCCTTTCAATCTAGCCAACAATGAGCAGTTCTTC
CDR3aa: CSAPFNLANNEQFF

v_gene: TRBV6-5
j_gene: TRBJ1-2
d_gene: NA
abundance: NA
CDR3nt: TGTGCCAGCAGGCCTAACAGGAGTAACTATGGCTACACCTTC
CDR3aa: CASRPNRSNYGYTF

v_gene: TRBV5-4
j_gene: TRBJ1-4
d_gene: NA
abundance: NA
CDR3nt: TGTGCCAGCAGCTCTCAGGGTGGGAGTAATGAAAAACTGTTTTTT
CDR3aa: CASSSQGGSNEKLFF

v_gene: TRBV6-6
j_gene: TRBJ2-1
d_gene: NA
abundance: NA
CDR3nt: TGTGCCAGCACCTTTCCTCTAGGGGAGCAGTTCTTC
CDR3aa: CASTFPLGEQFF

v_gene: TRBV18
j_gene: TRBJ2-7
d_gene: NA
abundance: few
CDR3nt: TGTGCCAGCTCACCACCGGGGACTTCGTACGAGCAGTACTTC
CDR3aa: CASSPPGTSYEQYF

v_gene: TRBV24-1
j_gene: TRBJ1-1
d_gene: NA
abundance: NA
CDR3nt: TGTGCCACCAGTGATTTGTTCGAGGGATCCACTGAAGCTTTCTTT
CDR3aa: CATSDLFEGSTEAFF